This T cell receptor beta chain emerged from a study of T cell responses to AZD1222 COVID-19 vaccine. This table comes from immunoSEQ multiplex PCR, and its TCRdb copy is limited to in-frame clones, with some not included. This sample has around 200,000 clones, with 94% found just once. The germline CDR1 and CDR2 sequences are SQVTM and ANQGSEA. This CDR3 is 12 amino acids long. Trimming left V 4 bases short and J 5 bases short, with 11 bases between. This clone showed up just once. The sequenced sample was peripheral blood, obtained 28 days after the second AZD1222 dose. The TCR comes from an adult who received the AZD1222 COVID-19 vaccine. The chain uses TRBV29-1 and TRBJ1-1; a weak D match, TRBD1 (6 bases). The CDR3 nucleotides read TGCAGCGTTGGGGGGGCTGGTACTGAAGCTTTCTTT. It codes for CSVGGAGTEAFF.